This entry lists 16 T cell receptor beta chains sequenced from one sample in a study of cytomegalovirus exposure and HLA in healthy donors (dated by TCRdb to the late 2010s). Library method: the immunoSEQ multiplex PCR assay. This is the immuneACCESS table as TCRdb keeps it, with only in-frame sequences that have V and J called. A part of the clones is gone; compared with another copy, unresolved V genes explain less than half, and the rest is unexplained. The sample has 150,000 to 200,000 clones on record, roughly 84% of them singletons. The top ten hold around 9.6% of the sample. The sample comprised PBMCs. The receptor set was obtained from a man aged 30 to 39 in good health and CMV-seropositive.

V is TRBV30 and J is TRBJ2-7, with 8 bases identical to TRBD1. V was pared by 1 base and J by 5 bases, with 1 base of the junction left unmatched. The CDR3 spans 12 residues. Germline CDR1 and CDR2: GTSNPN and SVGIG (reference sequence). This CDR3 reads CAWSGQGNEQYF. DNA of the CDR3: TGTGCCTGGAGTGGACAGGGGAACGAGCAGTACTTC. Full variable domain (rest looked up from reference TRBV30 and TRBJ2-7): SQTIHQWPATLVQPVGSPLSLECTVEGTSNPNLYWYRQAAGRGLQLLFYSVGIGQISSEVPQNLSASRPQDRQFILSSKKLLLSDSGFYLCAWSGQGNEQYFGPGTRLTVT.

Here the CDR3 reads CASRTGITDTQYF. The CDR3, as DNA: TGTGCCAGCAGAACAGGGATCACAGATACGCAGTATTTT. The chain employs TRBV27 and TRBJ2-3; D perhaps matches TRBD1 (6 bases). The V and J ends lost 6 bases and 2 bases respectively, with 9 bases between them. The CDR3 consists of 13 residues. Germline CDR1 is MNHEY and CDR2 is SMNVEV (reference sequence).

In nucleotides, the CDR3 is TGTGCCAGCTCCCAGGGACAGGGGTCGTATGGCTACACCTTC. It yields the protein CASSQGQGSYGYTF. The chain employs TRBV18 and TRBJ1-2; 10 positions match TRBD1. This CDR3 comprises 14 residues. The V and J ends lost 6 bases and 5 bases, in that order; junction bases with no gene match: 6. Germline-derived CDR1 and CDR2 are KGHSH and LQKENI.

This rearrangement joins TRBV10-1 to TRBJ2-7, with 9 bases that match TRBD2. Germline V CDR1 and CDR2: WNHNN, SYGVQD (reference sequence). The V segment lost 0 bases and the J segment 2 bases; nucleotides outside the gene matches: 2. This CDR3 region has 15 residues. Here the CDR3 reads CASSESPSGTYEQYF. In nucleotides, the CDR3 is TGCGCCAGCAGTGAGTCGCCTAGCGGGACCTACGAGCAGTACTTC.

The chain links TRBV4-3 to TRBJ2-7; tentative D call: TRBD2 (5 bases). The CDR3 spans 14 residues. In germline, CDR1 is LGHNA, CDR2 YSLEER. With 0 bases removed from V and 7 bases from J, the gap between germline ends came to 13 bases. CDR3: CASSQDRGPREQYF. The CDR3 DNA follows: TGCGCCAGCAGCCAAGATCGAGGGCCGAGGGAGCAGTACTTC.

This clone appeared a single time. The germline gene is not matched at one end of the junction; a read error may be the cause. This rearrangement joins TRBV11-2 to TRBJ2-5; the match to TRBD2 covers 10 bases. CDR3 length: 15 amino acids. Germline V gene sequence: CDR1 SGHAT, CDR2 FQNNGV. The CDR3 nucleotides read TGCGCCAGCAGCCAAGAGCGGGGGGGCCAAGAGACCCAGTACTTC. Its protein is CASSQERGGQETQYF.

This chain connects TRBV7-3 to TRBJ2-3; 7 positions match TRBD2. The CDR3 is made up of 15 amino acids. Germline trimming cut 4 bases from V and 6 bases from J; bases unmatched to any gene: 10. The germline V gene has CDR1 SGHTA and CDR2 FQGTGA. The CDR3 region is CASSSVAGRVDTQYF. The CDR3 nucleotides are TGTGCCAGCAGCTCCGTAGCGGGCCGTGTTGATACGCAGTATTTT.

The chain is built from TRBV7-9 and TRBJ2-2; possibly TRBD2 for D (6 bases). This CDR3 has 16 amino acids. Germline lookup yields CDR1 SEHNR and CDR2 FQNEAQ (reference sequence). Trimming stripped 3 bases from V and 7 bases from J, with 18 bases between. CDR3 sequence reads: CASSLGLGGTDGELFF. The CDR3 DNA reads TGTGCCAGCAGCTTGGGGCTTGGTGGGACTGACGGGGAGCTGTTTTTT.

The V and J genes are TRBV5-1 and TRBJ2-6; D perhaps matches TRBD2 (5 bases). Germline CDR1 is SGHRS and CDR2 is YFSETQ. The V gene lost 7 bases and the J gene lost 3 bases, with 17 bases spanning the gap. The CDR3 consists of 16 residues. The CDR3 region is CASGFAGVGGANVLTF. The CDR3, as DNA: TGCGCCAGCGGGTTTGCCGGGGTTGGTGGGGCCAACGTCCTGACTTTC.

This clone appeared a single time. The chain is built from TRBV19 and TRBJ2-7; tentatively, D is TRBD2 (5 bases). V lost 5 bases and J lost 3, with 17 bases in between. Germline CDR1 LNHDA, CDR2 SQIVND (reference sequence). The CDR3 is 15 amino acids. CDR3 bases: TGTGCCAGTAGTCCCGAGAGGGCCGCTGACTACGAGCAGTACTTC. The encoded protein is CASSPERAADYEQYF.

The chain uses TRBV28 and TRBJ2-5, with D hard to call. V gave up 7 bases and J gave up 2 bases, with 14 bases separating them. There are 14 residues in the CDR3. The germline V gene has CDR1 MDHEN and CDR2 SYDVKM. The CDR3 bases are TGTGCCAGCACTGCAGGTCGTAATCAAGAGACCCAGTACTTC. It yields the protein CASTAGRNQETQYF.

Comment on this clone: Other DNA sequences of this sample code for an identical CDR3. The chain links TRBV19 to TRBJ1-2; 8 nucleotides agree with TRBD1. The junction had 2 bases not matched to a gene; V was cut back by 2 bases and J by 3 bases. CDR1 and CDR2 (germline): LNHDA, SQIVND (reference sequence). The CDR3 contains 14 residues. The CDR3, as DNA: TGTGCCAGTAGTATACAGGGGGCGGACTATGGCTACACCTTC. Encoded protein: CASSIQGADYGYTF.

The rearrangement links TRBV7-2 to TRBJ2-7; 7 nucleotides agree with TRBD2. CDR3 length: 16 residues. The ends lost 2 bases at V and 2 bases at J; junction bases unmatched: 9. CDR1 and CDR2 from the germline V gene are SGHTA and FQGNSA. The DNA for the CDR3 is TGTGCCAGCAGCTTACGCACAGGCGGGGGAGCCTACGAGCAGTACTTC. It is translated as CASSLRTGGGAYEQYF.

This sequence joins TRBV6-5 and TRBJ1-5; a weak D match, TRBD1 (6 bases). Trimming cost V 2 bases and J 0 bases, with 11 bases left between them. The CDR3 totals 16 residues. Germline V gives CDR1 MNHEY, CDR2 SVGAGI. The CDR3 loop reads CASSYGDIYSNQPQHF. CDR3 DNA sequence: TGTGCCAGCAGTTACGGGGACATTTATAGCAATCAGCCCCAGCATTTT.

The CDR3 nucleotides are TGTGCCAGCAGCTCCGGCGGGGGGCACCAAGAGACCCAGTACTTC. Amino acids: CASSSGGGHQETQYF. The genes are TRBV28 and TRBJ2-5; the match to TRBD2 covers 8 bases. Germline lookup yields CDR1 MDHEN and CDR2 SYDVKM. CDR3 size: 15 residues. The V and J ends lost 6 bases and 0 bases, in that order; junction bases with no gene match: 6.

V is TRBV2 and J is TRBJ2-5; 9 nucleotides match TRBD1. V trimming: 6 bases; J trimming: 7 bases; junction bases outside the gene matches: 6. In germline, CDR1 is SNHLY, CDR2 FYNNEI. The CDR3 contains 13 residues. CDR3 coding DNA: TGTGCCAGCAGAGGGGACAGGGTGGGGACCCAGTACTTC. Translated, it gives CASRGDRVGTQYF.